This TCR beta chain was obtained from a study of T cell responses to AZD1222 COVID-19 vaccine. On the study more broadly: Pooled in the analysis were second doses at about 4 or about 12 weeks. Study conclusions and caveats: Just 5 to 7 AZD1222 recipients were seropositive at baseline. CD4 TCRs linked to vaccination spanned spike, dominating at 160-218 and 743-854.

In germline, CDR1 is SNHLY, CDR2 FYNNEI. This CDR3 spans 13 amino acids. J was trimmed by 7 bases and V by 8 bases; bases with no gene match: 5. Repertoires were generated with immunoSEQ multiplex PCR, while TCRdb's copy carries only in-frame clones and drops some. The table includes 95,000 to 150,000 clones, 89% detected once. As for this clone: The antigen remains unidentified.

The J gene is TRBJ1-4, the V gene TRBV2; 9 bases agree with TRBD1. The receptor's source is an adult in good health. The starting material was peripheral blood, obtained on day 0 of AZD1222 vaccination. CDR3 in amino acids: CASFGTGTEKLFF. The CDR3, as DNA: TGTGCCAGCTTCGGGACAGGGACTGAAAAACTGTTTTTT.